The 14 T cell receptor beta chains below were found in one sample sequenced in a study of T cell responses to AZD1222 COVID-19 vaccine. The repertoire was sequenced with immunoSEQ multiplex PCR; TCRdb's copy has only in-frame clones and lacks some. Counted here are roughly 34,000 clones, roughly nine tenths occurring once; the ten biggest clones make up roughly 7%. The sequences come from peripheral blood, collected on day 0 of AZD1222 vaccination. All receptors derive from an adult in good health.

The chain combines TRBV24-1 with TRBJ2-7, with no clear D. Trimming cost V 4 bases and J 5 bases, with 11 bases left between them. The CDR3 has 13 residues. The germline V gene has CDR1 KGHDR and CDR2 SFDVKD. DNA of the CDR3: TGTGCCACCAGTGACCTTAGTACAGACGAGCAGTACTTC. Its translation: CATSDLSTDEQYF.

This clone turned up a few times. The rearrangement uses TRBV5-4 and TRBJ2-6, with D unclear. This CDR3 has 16 residues. Germline values: CDR1 SGHNT, CDR2 YYREEE (reference sequence). Trimming removed 1 base at V and 4 bases at J, with 12 bases between. The CDR3 bases are TGTGCCAGCAGCTTGTCTCCTGGCTCAGGGGCCAACGTCCTGACTTTC. Its protein is CASSLSPGSGANVLTF.

V and J are TRBV6-5 and TRBJ2-3; D gene unclear. From germline, CDR1 is MNHEY and CDR2 SVGAGI. This CDR3 is 13 amino acids long. Trimming took off 2 bases at V and 5 bases at J, with 8 bases between the two ends. The CDR3 reads CASSYESGDTQYF. Written as DNA, the CDR3 is TGTGCCAGCAGTTACGAGAGTGGAGATACGCAGTATTTT.

V is TRBV12-3 or TRBV12-4 and J is TRBJ2-7; D is ambiguous. V lost 6 bases and J lost 2, with 5 bases in between. This CDR3 has 11 amino acids. Here the CDR3 DNA reads TGTGCCAGCAGCGCCGCCTACGAGCAGTACTTC. This gives the protein CASSAAYEQYF.

A few counts support this clone. The CDR3 DNA is TGTGCCAGTAGTATAAGGTCGACAACCGAGCAGTACTTC. It yields the protein CASSIRSTTEQYF. V is TRBV19 and J is TRBJ2-7; D call uncertain. Per the germline V gene, CDR1 is LNHDA and CDR2 is SQIVND (reference sequence). CDR3 length: 13 residues. Trimming shortened V by 2 bases and J by 6 bases, and 11 bases separated the two germline ends.

V and J are TRBV12-3 or TRBV12-4 and TRBJ2-7, with D unresolved. V lost 2 bases and J lost 4, with 9 bases in between. The length of the CDR3 is 13 residues. CDR3 coding DNA: TGTGCCAGCAGTTTAATTGATGGATACGAGCAGTACTTC. The encoded protein is CASSLIDGYEQYF.

This chain joins TRBV6-1 and TRBJ2-3, with 7 bases matching TRBD2. The CDR3 is 16 amino acids. From germline, CDR1 is MNHNS and CDR2 SASEGT. V shed 1 base and J 2 bases; nucleotides not matched to a gene: 6. This CDR3 is CASSEEASGITDTQYF. The CDR3, as DNA: TGTGCCAGCAGTGAAGAGGCTAGCGGAATCACAGATACGCAGTATTTT.

The chain uses TRBV9 and TRBJ2-7; D is possibly TRBD2 (5 bases). Germline CDR1 is SGDLS and CDR2 is YYNGEE. V dropped 7 bases and J dropped 0 bases, with 20 bases sitting between them. The CDR3 has 16 amino acids. The CDR3 loop reads CASQRGPSGNSYEQYF. The CDR3 coding sequence is TGTGCCAGCCAAAGAGGGCCATCGGGGAACTCCTACGAGCAGTACTTC. The variable domain in full, completed from reference TRBV9 and TRBJ2-7, reads DSGVTQTPKHLITATGQRVTLRCSPRSGDLSVYWYQQSLDQGLQFLIQYYNGEERAKGNILERFSAQQFPDLHSELNLSSLELGDSALYFCASQRGPSGNSYEQYFGPGTRLTVT.

This clone was counted a single time. The genes are TRBV7-2 and TRBJ2-3; 9 bases map to TRBD2. The junction had 5 bases not matched to a gene; V was cut back by 6 bases and J by 4 bases. The CDR3 totals 14 residues. From germline, CDR1 is SGHTA and CDR2 FQGNSA. The CDR3 loop reads CASRGLAGADTQYF. In nucleotides, the CDR3 is TGTGCCAGCAGGGGGTTAGCGGGAGCAGATACGCAGTATTTT.

J is TRBJ2-5 and V is TRBV7-2, with 7 bases aligning to TRBD1. The V gene end was trimmed by 5 bases and the J gene end by 2 bases; junction bases not matched to a gene: 8. This CDR3 spans 15 amino acids. CDR1 SGHTA and CDR2 FQGNSA come from the germline V gene. The DNA of the CDR3 is TGTGCCAGCAGCCGCGTCCGGGACAGACAAGAGACCCAGTACTTC. Translated, it gives CASSRVRDRQETQYF.

The chain uses TRBV5-1 and TRBJ2-3; D ambiguous. The CDR3 runs to 15 residues. Germline CDR1 reads SGHRS; CDR2 reads YFSETQ. V was trimmed by 2 bases and J by 0 bases, leaving 10 bases between them. CDR3 nucleotides: TGCGCCAGCAGCTTTAACAGCCCTAGCACAGATACGCAGTATTTT. Encoded protein: CASSFNSPSTDTQYF.

The chain couples TRBV4-2 to TRBJ2-5; TRBD2 is a possible D gene (5 bases). In germline, CDR1 is LGHNA, CDR2 YNFKEQ. The V end lost 4 bases, the J end lost 1 base, and 16 bases lay between the germline ends. This CDR3 region has 16 residues. CDR3 residues: CASSPGGRGPQETQYF. The CDR3 DNA follows: TGTGCCAGCAGCCCAGGCGGAAGAGGGCCCCAAGAGACCCAGTACTTC.

The chain uses TRBV7-9 and TRBJ1-2; maybe TRBD1 (5 bases). The V and J ends lost 5 bases and 4 bases respectively, with 17 bases between them. This CDR3 spans 15 amino acids. Per the germline V gene, CDR1 is SEHNR and CDR2 is FQNEAQ (reference sequence). The CDR3 sequence: CASSPDRNLPYGYTF. The CDR3 DNA sequence: TGTGCCAGCAGCCCCGACAGAAACTTACCCTATGGCTACACCTTC.

This chain's CDR3 is CASSEGQGSQPQHF. The CDR3 DNA sequence: TGTGCCAGCAGTGAAGGACAGGGGAGCCAGCCCCAGCATTTT. The rearrangement joins TRBV6-1 to TRBJ1-5; 8 bases match TRBD1. V shed 1 base and J 7 bases; nucleotides not matched to a gene: 3. Germline CDR1 and CDR2: MNHNS and SASEGT. The CDR3 sequence is 14 residues long.